Listed here are 12 T cell receptor beta chains from one sample, sequenced in a study of blood T cell repertoires in COVID-19. Only in-frame clones appear in the TCRdb table, and some are missing; sequencing was by immunoSEQ multiplex PCR. The sample lists 350,000 to 500,000 clones, roughly 84% occurring once. The material sequenced was PBMCs or T cells enriched from blood (not recorded which). Every receptor here comes from a woman between 18 and 29 years old who had been exposed to COVID-19.

This rearrangement joins TRBV6-5 to TRBJ1-1; D is possibly TRBD1 (5 bases). CDR1 is MNHEY, CDR2 SVGAGI, per germline. Trimming took off 2 bases at V and 3 bases at J, with 10 bases between the two ends. This CDR3 is 14 amino acids long. In DNA, the CDR3 is TGTGCCAGCAGTTACAATCCGGGGGACACTGAAGCTTTCTTT. It is translated as CASSYNPGDTEAFF.

CDR3 sequence (DNA): TGTGCCAGCAGCCAGATGGGGGGGAATAACAATCAGCCCCAGCATTTT. Protein sequence: CASSQMGGNNNQPQHF. This sequence joins TRBV4-2 and TRBJ1-5, with D perhaps TRBD1 (5 bases). The germline V and J ends were trimmed by 3 bases and 3 bases, with 15 bases remaining between them. Per the germline V gene, CDR1 is LGHNA and CDR2 is YNFKEQ. CDR3 length: 16 amino acids.

This sequence joins TRBV27 and TRBJ1-6; perhaps TRBD1 as D (5 bases). The V end lost 9 bases, the J end lost 0 bases, and 12 bases lay between the germline ends. CDR3 size: 15 residues. In germline, CDR1 is MNHEY, CDR2 SMNVEV (reference sequence). The CDR3 here is CASGGDSSYNSPLHF. The DNA of the CDR3 is TGTGCCAGTGGGGGGGATAGCTCCTATAATTCACCCCTCCACTTT.

The CDR3 spells CASRPPGPGNQPQHF. The CDR3 coding sequence is TGTGCCAGCAGACCTCCAGGGCCGGGCAATCAGCCCCAGCATTTT. V usage is TRBV28 and J usage is TRBJ1-5; D possibly corresponds to TRBD1 (5 bases). CDR3 length: 15 residues. V was cut by 6 bases and J by 2 bases, with 14 bases left in between. CDR1 MDHEN and CDR2 SYDVKM come from the germline V gene.

V is TRBV19 and J is TRBJ1-4; the D is unclear. Trimming took off 2 bases at V and 5 bases at J, with 27 bases between the two ends. Germline assignment: CDR1 LNHDA and CDR2 SQIVND (reference sequence). The CDR3 runs to 20 residues. The CDR3 region is CASSITLEVRAEALNEKLFF. As DNA, the CDR3 is TGTGCCAGTAGTATAACGCTGGAGGTCCGGGCGGAGGCTTTAAATGAAAAACTGTTTTTT.

The V and J genes are TRBV7-3 and TRBJ1-1; D remains ambiguous. This CDR3 is built from 14 residues. Trimming pared 8 bases from V and 2 bases from J, leaving 15 bases between. CDR1 and CDR2 (germline): SGHTA, FQGTGA. The CDR3 DNA sequence: TGTGCCAGCTCGAGAGGTCGGTCCAACACTGAAGCTTTCTTT. It specifies CASSRGRSNTEAFF.

The chain combines TRBV9 with TRBJ1-1; the match to TRBD1 covers 7 bases. This CDR3 comprises 13 residues. Germline V gene lookup returns CDR1 SGDLS and CDR2 YYNGEE. The V gene end was trimmed by 3 bases and the J gene end by 4 bases; junction bases not matched to a gene: 3. The CDR3 DNA reads TGTGCCAGCAGCGCGCCAGGGGGCACTGAAGCTTTCTTT. It encodes CASSAPGGTEAFF. Complete variable domain (other parts from reference TRBV9 and TRBJ1-1): DSGVTQTPKHLITATGQRVTLRCSPRSGDLSVYWYQQSLDQGLQFLIQYYNGEERAKGNILERFSAQQFPDLHSELNLSSLELGDSALYFCASSAPGGTEAFFGQGTRLTVV.

The chain carries TRBV5-1 and TRBJ2-3, with a weak D call TRBD2 (6 bases). CDR3 length: 18 amino acids. Trimming left V 6 bases short and J 5 bases short, with 28 bases between. Germline V CDR1 and CDR2: SGHRS, YFSETQ. The chain's CDR3 is CASTNQPSSANVRDTQYF. The CDR3 DNA is TGCGCCAGCACCAACCAACCTTCTAGCGCCAATGTCAGAGATACGCAGTATTTT.

The chain employs TRBV5-6 and TRBJ1-5; 9 bases fit TRBD1. Germline V lookup: CDR1 SGHDT, CDR2 YYEEEE. This CDR3 is built from 18 residues. The V segment lost 3 bases and the J segment 2 bases; nucleotides outside the gene matches: 12. CDR3 nucleotide sequence: TGTGCCAGCAGCTCCGGGACAGGGAAACTGATAGGCAATCAGCCCCAGCATTTT. Its translation is CASSSGTGKLIGNQPQHF.

The gene calls are TRBV9 and TRBJ2-5, with D possibly matching TRBD2 (5 bases). Germline CDR1 SGDLS, CDR2 YYNGEE. Trimming cost V 0 bases and J 5 bases, with 14 bases left between them. CDR3 length: 15 residues. Here the CDR3 reads CASSVVGRPGETQYF. The CDR3 DNA reads as TGTGCCAGCAGCGTAGTAGGCCGGCCGGGGGAGACCCAGTACTTC.

The chain is built from TRBV5-8 and TRBJ1-2; TRBD1 matches at 7 bases. There are 15 residues in the CDR3. J gave up 5 bases and V 1 base, and 8 bases lay outside the gene matches. Germline values: CDR1 SGHTS, CDR2 YDEGEE. CDR3 DNA: TGTGCCAGCAGCTTGACCGGGACAGATTTATATGGCTACACCTTC. Translated: CASSLTGTDLYGYTF.

This clone was recorded once. This chain's CDR3 is CASSLRAANQETQYF. The DNA for the CDR3 is TGTGCCAGCAGCTTAAGAGCGGCCAACCAAGAGACCCAGTACTTC. The chain carries TRBV13 and TRBJ2-5, with TRBD2 as a possible D gene (5 bases). Trimming took 2 bases from V and 0 from J, leaving 10 bases between them. The germline V gene encodes CDR1 PRHDT and CDR2 FYEKMQ (reference sequence). The CDR3 sequence is 15 residues long.